These T cell receptor beta chains were read from a single sample in a study of neoadjuvant anti-PD-1 for oral cavity cancer. Only in-frame clones appear in the TCRdb table, and some are missing; sequencing was by immunoSEQ multiplex PCR. Of some 71,000 clones listed, around 83% were seen once; the top ten hold around 3.2%. The input for sequencing was PBMCs, taken before nivolumab (anti-PD-1) treatment. These receptors originate from a person between 40 and 85 years old with oral cavity squamous cell carcinoma. CDR3s include the opening cysteine and the closing phenylalanine or tryptophan. D genes are given only for firm matches. Clone size appears in some rows only: once, few, many, or a class for an expanded clone.

CDR3	DNA	D	V	J	size
CASSKQGQPSTDTQYF	TGTGCCAGCAGCAAGCAGGGACAGCCTAGCACAGATACGCAGTATTTT	TRBD1	TRBV5-5	TRBJ2-3	NA
CASSLQTASGHEQYF	TGTGCCAGCAGCTTACAGACGGCTAGCGGGCACGAGCAGTACTTC	TRBD2	TRBV7-9	TRBJ2-7	NA
CASINYGQGHNSPLHF	TGTGCCAGCATCAACTACGGACAGGGACACAATTCACCCCTCCACTTT	TRBD1	TRBV5-6	TRBJ1-6	NA
CAWSLRLAKQFF	TGTGCCTGGAGTCTTCGACTAGCCAAGCAGTTCTTC	TRBD2	TRBV30	TRBJ2-1	NA
CASSRPGQEAFF	TGTGCCAGCAGTCGACCGGGACAGGAAGCTTTCTTT	TRBD1	TRBV28	TRBJ1-1	NA
CASSLDIRADGYTF	TGTGCCAGCAGCTTGGATATTCGGGCGGATGGCTACACCTTC	NA	TRBV5-5	TRBJ1-2	NA
CASSQGLAGGYEQYF	TGCGCCAGCAGCCAAGGGCTAGCGGGAGGCTACGAGCAGTACTTC	TRBD2	TRBV4-1	TRBJ2-7	NA
CASSQQGASEKLFF	TGTGCCAGCAGTCAACAGGGGGCAAGTGAAAAACTGTTTTTT	TRBD1	TRBV28	TRBJ1-4	NA
CATLRVQDEQYF	TGCGCCACCTTAAGGGTTCAGGACGAGCAGTACTTC	NA	TRBV10-2	TRBJ2-7	few
CASSADYGYTF	TGTGCCAGCAGTGCGGACTATGGCTACACCTTC	NA	TRBV9	TRBJ1-2	NA
CASSRQGWTGELFF	TGTGCCAGCAGCCGTCAGGGGTGGACCGGGGAGCTGTTTTTT	NA	TRBV5-6	TRBJ2-2	NA
CASSQAQGDNYGYTF	TGTGCCAGCAGCCAAGCCCAGGGAGATAACTATGGCTACACCTTC	NA	TRBV4-2	TRBJ1-2	NA
CASSYVRNSPLHF	TGTGCCAGCAGCTATGTAAGGAATTCACCCCTCCACTTT	NA	TRBV7-3	TRBJ1-6	few
CASSPDSSPLHF	TGTGCCAGCAGCCCAGATAGCTCACCCCTCCACTTT	NA	TRBV7-9	TRBJ1-6	NA